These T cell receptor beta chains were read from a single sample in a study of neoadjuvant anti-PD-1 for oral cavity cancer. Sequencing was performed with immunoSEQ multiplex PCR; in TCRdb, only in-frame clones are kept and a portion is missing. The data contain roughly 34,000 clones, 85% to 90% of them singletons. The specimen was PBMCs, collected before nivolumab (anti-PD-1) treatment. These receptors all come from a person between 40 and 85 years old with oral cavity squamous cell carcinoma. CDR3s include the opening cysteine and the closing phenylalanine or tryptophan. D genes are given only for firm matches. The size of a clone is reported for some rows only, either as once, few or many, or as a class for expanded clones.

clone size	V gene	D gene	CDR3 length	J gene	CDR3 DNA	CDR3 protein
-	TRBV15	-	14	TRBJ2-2	TGTGCCACCAGCAGAGATAGAACGACCGGGGAGCTGTTTTTT	CATSRDRTTGELFF
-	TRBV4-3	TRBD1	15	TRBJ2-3	TGCGCCAGCAGCTTAGAGGGGGCAGACACAGATACGCAGTATTTT	CASSLEGADTDTQYF
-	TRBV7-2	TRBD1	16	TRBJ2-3	TGTGCCAGCAGCCGCAGGACAGGGGCTCGCACAGATACGCAGTATTTT	CASSRRTGARTDTQYF
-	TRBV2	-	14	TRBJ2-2	TGTGCCAGCAGTCTCCTAGCGAACACCGGGGAGCTGTTTTTT	CASSLLANTGELFF
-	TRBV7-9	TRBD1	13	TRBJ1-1	TGTGCCAGCAGCTGGACAGGGGGCACTGAAGCTTTCTTT	CASSWTGGTEAFF
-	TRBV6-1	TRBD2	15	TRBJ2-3	TGTGCCAGCAGTGAAGTTAGCGGGGGGCCAGATACGCAGTATTTT	CASSEVSGGPDTQYF
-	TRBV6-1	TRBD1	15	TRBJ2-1	TGTGCCAGCAGTGATGACAGGGGAGCAGGCAATGAGCAGTTCTTC	CASSDDRGAGNEQFF
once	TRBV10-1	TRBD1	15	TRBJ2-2	TGCGCCAGCTGGGGGCAGGGGGCCGCCACCGGGGAGCTGTTTTTT	CASWGQGAATGELFF
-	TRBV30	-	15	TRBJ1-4	TGTGCCTGGAGTGGCGTGACGCTGACTAATGAAAAACTGTTTTTT	CAWSGVTLTNEKLFF
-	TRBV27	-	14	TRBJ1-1	TGTGCCAGCAGTTTCGGACATGGCGGAACTGAAGCTTTCTTT	CASSFGHGGTEAFF
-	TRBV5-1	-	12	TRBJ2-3	TGCGCCAGCAGCTTCAGCACAGATACGCAGTATTTT	CASSFSTDTQYF
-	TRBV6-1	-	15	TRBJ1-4	TGTGCCAGCAACTCGGGTGGGGGGGTTAATGAAAAACTGTTTTTT	CASNSGGGVNEKLFF
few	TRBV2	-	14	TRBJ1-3	TGTGCCAGCAGTGAACTAAGGACTGGAAACACCATATATTTT	CASSELRTGNTIYF
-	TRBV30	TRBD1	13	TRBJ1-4	TGTGCCTGCGGGGGGACAGGGGATGAAAAACTGTTTTTT	CACGGTGDEKLFF
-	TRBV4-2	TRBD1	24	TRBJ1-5	TGTGCCAGCAGCCAAGATCGTGGAGGGGGCTTCTCTATTCCCCTAAACTATAGCAATCAGCCCCAGCATTTT	CASSQDRGGGFSIPLNYSNQPQHF
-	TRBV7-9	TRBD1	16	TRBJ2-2	TGTGCCAGCAGCCCCGAGGACAGGGGAGGCACCGGGGAGCTGTTTTTT	CASSPEDRGGTGELFF
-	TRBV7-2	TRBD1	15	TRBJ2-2	TGTGCCAGCAGCTTAAGACAGGGTAACACCGGGGAGCTGTTTTTT	CASSLRQGNTGELFF
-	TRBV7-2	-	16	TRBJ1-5	TGTGCCAGCAGCTTAGCAGTAGGGGGAGGCAATCAGCCCCAGCATTTT	CASSLAVGGGNQPQHF
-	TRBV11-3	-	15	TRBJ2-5	TGTGCCAGCAGCCTTGGGGTGTCAGGCCAAGAGACCCAGTACTTC	CASSLGVSGQETQYF
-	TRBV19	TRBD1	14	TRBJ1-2	TGTGCCAGTAGTCAGGGGGCATGGCGCTATGGCTACACCTTC	CASSQGAWRYGYTF
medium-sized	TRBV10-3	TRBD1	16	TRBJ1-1	TGTGCCATCAGTGAGGGACAGGGGGAACTGAACACTGAAGCTTTCTTT	CAISEGQGELNTEAFF
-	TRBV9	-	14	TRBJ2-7	TGTGCCACGCTTCGCAGGGGCCATTCCTACGAGCAGTACTTC	CATLRRGHSYEQYF
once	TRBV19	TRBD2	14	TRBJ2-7	TGTGCCAGTAGTGCCAGCGGGGGGCGGAACGAGCAGTACTTC	CASSASGGRNEQYF
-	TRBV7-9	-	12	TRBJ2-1	TGTGCCAGCAGCTACGACTACAATGAGCAGTTCTTC	CASSYDYNEQFF
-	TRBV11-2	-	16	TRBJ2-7	TGTGCCAGCAGCTCCCCCCCCGGGACTGCGTCCTACGAGCAGTACTTC	CASSSPPGTASYEQYF